What follows are 32 T cell receptor beta chains derived from one specimen sequenced in a study of T cells in Graves' hyperthyroidism and ophthalmopathy. Using RNA transcripts as the source, TCR beta CDR3 regions were amplified. Primed by the HTBI set, a first-round RT-PCR was run on the TCR CDR3. TCRdb re-called the multiplex PCR reads with MiXCR, one entry per CDR3 protein. Seen here are 550,000 to 700,000 distinct CDR3 sequences, 14% to 15% observed once, and the top ten hold about 4%. Sequenced: blood. The receptors derive from a middle-aged woman with Graves' ophthalmopathy.

In its sample, this clonotype was seen many times. This rearrangement joins TRBV2 to TRBJ1-5; no reliable D call. Germline loops: CDR1 SNHLY, CDR2 FYNNEI. Trimming shortened V by 1 base and J by 2 bases, and 15 bases separated the two germline ends. The CDR3 runs to 17 residues. The CDR3 DNA reads as TGTGCCAGCAGTGAAGAAGGGCAGGCGAAGGGCAATCAGCCCCAGCATTTT. Its translation: CASSEEGQAKGNQPQHF.

This clonotype has a count of ten or more. The chain uses TRBV20-1 and TRBJ1-2, with 9 positions matching TRBD1. Germline trimming cut 6 bases from V and 8 bases from J; bases unmatched to any gene: 10. There are 13 residues in the CDR3. The V gene's germline CDR1 is DFQATT and CDR2 SNEGSKA (reference sequence). The CDR3 sequence: CSAPQGQGAGYTF. CDR3 in DNA: TGCAGTGCCCCCCAGGGACAGGGTGCCGGCTACACCTTC.

The chain couples TRBV20-1 to TRBJ1-2, with 10 positions matching TRBD1. Per the germline V gene, CDR1 is DFQATT and CDR2 is SNEGSKA (reference sequence). CDR3 size: 12 residues. After removal of 6 bases from V and 5 bases from J, the junction contained 3 bases not matched to a gene. The CDR3 sequence is CSADRGMYGYTF. The CDR3 nucleotides are TGCAGTGCGGACAGGGGGATGTATGGCTACACCTTC.

About this clonotype itself: A much larger clone lies a single base off, so this may be a read error. The chain uses TRBV30 and TRBJ1-2; D unresolved. This CDR3 is 14 amino acids long. CDR1 and CDR2 (germline): GTSNPN, SVGIG (reference sequence). This chain's CDR3 is CAWFTTGNFYGYIF. In DNA, the CDR3 is TGTGCCTGGTTCACCACGGGGAATTTCTATGGCTACATCTTC.

The chain recombines TRBV18 with TRBJ1-1; tentatively, D is TRBD1 (5 bases). Germline V gene data show CDR1 as KGHSH and CDR2 as LQKENI. Trimming shortened V by 3 bases and J by 6 bases, and 17 bases separated the two germline ends. CDR3 size: 15 residues. CDR3 protein: CASSPTWGDRAEAFF. The DNA of the CDR3 is TGTGCCAGCTCACCGACGTGGGGGGACCGGGCTGAAGCTTTCTTT.

The chain couples TRBV5-1 to TRBJ1-2, with 11 bases matching TRBD1. The CDR3 extends over 15 amino acids. Germline CDR1 and CDR2: SGHRS and YFSETQ. V lost 4 bases and J lost 6; bases outside the gene matches: 8. The CDR3 loop reads CASSPRTGGFDGYTF. CDR3 sequence (DNA): TGCGCCAGCAGCCCGCGGACAGGGGGCTTTGATGGCTACACCTTC.

This clonotype was observed at least ten times. This chain links TRBV6-5 with TRBJ2-7; the D is unclear. The CDR3 is made up of 14 amino acids. V was trimmed by 0 bases and J by 0 bases, leaving 6 bases between them. CDR1 and CDR2 (germline): MNHEY, SVGAGI. CDR3 bases: TGTGCCAGCAGTTACTCAGGCAACTCCTACGAGCAGTACTTC. Residues: CASSYSGNSYEQYF.

This clonotype was detected many times. V usage is TRBV28 and J usage is TRBJ1-2, with 7 bases fitting TRBD1. V shed 6 bases, J shed 5 bases, and the junction held 9 bases outside the gene matches. Looked up from germline, CDR1 is MDHEN and CDR2 is SYDVKM. The length of the CDR3 is 14 residues. In nucleotides, the CDR3 is TGTGCCAGCAGCCCCGGAGGGGGCGCTTATGGCTACACCTTC. The encoded protein is CASSPGGGAYGYTF.

The table lists this clonotype with many counts. V gene TRBV7-9 combines with J gene TRBJ2-7; 8 nucleotides line up with TRBD1. V was pared by 3 bases and J by 6 bases, with 10 bases of the junction left unmatched. The CDR3 is 15 residues long. CDR1 SEHNR and CDR2 FQNEAQ come from the germline V gene (reference sequence). The CDR3: CASSLGQAATLEQYF. Written as DNA, the CDR3 is TGTGCCAGCAGCTTGGGACAGGCGGCCACACTCGAGCAGTACTTC.

This clonotype was observed many times. The rearrangement uses TRBV11-2 and TRBJ2-2; 12 bases agree with TRBD2. Germline CDR1 and CDR2: SGHAT and FQNNGV. The CDR3 is 18 amino acids. V was pared by 2 bases and J by 1 base, with 5 bases of the junction left unmatched. The CDR3 protein is CASSLPSGRAMNTGELFF. The CDR3 DNA is TGTGCCAGCAGCTTACCTAGCGGGAGGGCCATGAACACCGGGGAGCTGTTTTTT. The full variable domain, rest sourced from reference TRBV11-2 and TRBJ2-2, is EAGVAQSPRYKIIEKRQSVAFWCNPISGHATLYWYQQILGQGPKLLIQFQNNGVVDDSQLPKDRFSAERLKGVDSTLKIQPAKLEDSAVYLCASSLPSGRAMNTGELFFGEGSRLTVL.

This clonotype was seen at least ten times. The V and J genes are TRBV9 and TRBJ2-5; 14 nucleotides align to TRBD2. Germline V gives CDR1 SGDLS, CDR2 YYNGEE. Trimming took 0 bases from V and 2 from J; bases not matched to a gene: 3. The CDR3 loop spans 17 amino acids. The chain's CDR3 is CASSVGGLAGAQETQYF. The CDR3 DNA reads TGTGCCAGCAGCGTAGGGGGACTAGCGGGAGCGCAAGAGACCCAGTACTTC.

This clonotype showed up many times. The V gene is TRBV27, the J gene TRBJ1-2; the match to TRBD1 covers 7 bases. CDR3 size: 14 residues. Losses at the gene ends were 3 bases for V and 4 bases for J; bases not matched to a gene: 5. Germline CDR1 is MNHEY and CDR2 is SMNVEV (reference sequence). CDR3 residues: CASSFSGQAYGYTF. The CDR3 DNA sequence: TGTGCCAGCAGTTTCTCCGGACAGGCCTATGGCTACACCTTC.

A remark on this clonotype: A much larger clone lies one base from this, so it may be a read error. V gene TRBV7-9 combines with J gene TRBJ1-2; 9 positions match TRBD1. CDR3 length equals 14 residues. Germline loops: CDR1 SEHNR, CDR2 FQNEAQ (reference sequence). The CDR3 here is CVSSRGQGHYGYTF. The CDR3 nucleotides read TGTGTCAGCAGCCGTGGACAGGGGCACTATGGCTACACCTTC.

This clonotype was detected ten times or more. The chain joins TRBV15 to TRBJ2-7, with 7 bases fitting TRBD1. Germline V gives CDR1 LNHNV, CDR2 YYDKDF (reference sequence). This CDR3 region has 15 residues. V lost 0 bases, J lost 3 bases, and 5 bases stayed unmatched. CDR3 DNA sequence: TGTGCCACCAGCAGAGATGGGGGACAGAGCTACGAGCAGTACTTC. It specifies CATSRDGGQSYEQYF.

This clonotype occurred many times. J is TRBJ2-5 and V is TRBV2; D uncertain. Trimming took off 5 bases at V and 2 bases at J, with 15 bases between the two ends. The V gene's germline CDR1 is SNHLY and CDR2 FYNNEI. This CDR3 is 15 amino acids long. The CDR3: CASSRGRVEQETQYF. Here the CDR3 DNA reads TGTGCCAGCAGTCGTGGCCGGGTAGAGCAAGAGACCCAGTACTTC.

To note about this clonotype: A much larger clone differs by one base, so this may be a read error. V usage is TRBV28 and J usage is TRBJ2-7; D not resolved. The CDR3 totals 14 residues. CDR1 MDHEN and CDR2 SYDVKM come from the germline V gene. Trimming stripped 5 bases from V and 4 bases from J, with 15 bases between. CDR3 coding DNA: TGTGCCAGCAGTGCCCCGGGCCAGGCGTACGAGCAGTACTTC. It yields the protein CASSAPGQAYEQYF. The whole variable domain, remainder taken from reference TRBV28 and TRBJ2-7, is DVKVTQSSRYLVKRTGEKVFLECVQDMDHENMFWYRQDPGLGLRLIYFSYDVKMKEKGDIPEGYSVSREKKERFSLILESASTNQTSMYLCASSAPGQAYEQYFGPGTRLTVT.

In its sample, this clonotype was seen many times. This chain links TRBV5-1 with TRBJ2-7, with 7 bases matching TRBD2. The CDR3 is 16 amino acids. After removal of 3 bases from V and 1 base from J, the junction contained 10 bases not matched to a gene. Germline CDR1 is SGHRS and CDR2 is YFSETQ. The CDR3: CASSSGVGGSSYEQYF. The CDR3 nucleotides are TGCGCCAGCAGCTCCGGTGTGGGCGGGAGTTCCTACGAGCAGTACTTC.

There are many counts of this clonotype. This chain links TRBV12-3 or TRBV12-4 with TRBJ1-1, with D uncertain. The CDR3 has 13 residues. Trimming stripped 4 bases from V and 5 bases from J, with 11 bases between. As DNA, the CDR3 is TGTGCCAGCAGTTACGGCCGGATGACTGAAGCTTTCTTT. Protein sequence: CASSYGRMTEAFF.

The rearrangement joins TRBV4-1 to TRBJ2-7, with TRBD2 matching 9 bases. Unmatched junction bases numbered 10, after V lost 4 bases and J lost 6 bases. Germline lookup yields CDR1 MGHRA and CDR2 YSYEKL. The CDR3 is made up of 15 amino acids. CDR3 sequence: CASSLIAGESVEQYF. CDR3 nucleotide sequence: TGCGCCAGCAGCCTAATAGCGGGAGAGTCTGTCGAGCAGTACTTC.

V gene TRBV5-1 combines with J gene TRBJ2-7; either TRBD1 or TRBD2 may supply D (5 bases each). CDR1 is SGHRS and CDR2 is YFSETQ in the germline V gene. The CDR3 contains 14 residues. Trimming took 5 bases from V and 5 from J, leaving 17 bases between them. CDR3 DNA sequence: TGCGCCAGCAGATGGGACCTTCGAACGAACGAGCAGTACTTC. This sequence encodes CASRWDLRTNEQYF.

Ten or more counts support this clonotype. CDR3 nucleotide sequence: TGTGCCAGCAGTTCCGGACAGTTTATAGGGGAGACCCAGTACTTC. Protein sequence: CASSSGQFIGETQYF. The gene calls are TRBV12-3 or TRBV12-4 and TRBJ2-5; the D gene is possibly TRBD1 (6 bases). CDR3 size: 15 residues. The V gene lost 4 bases and the J gene lost 5 bases, with 17 bases spanning the gap.

The chain combines TRBV11-1 with TRBJ1-2; 8 bases are shared with TRBD1. The CDR3 spans 18 residues. V was clipped by 3 bases and J by 6 bases; unmatched bases: 18. Per germline, CDR1 SGHAT and CDR2 FQDESV (reference sequence). Here the CDR3 DNA reads TGTGCCAGCAGCTTCCCCAGGGGGCAGGACAATTCTGACCATGGCTACACCTTC. This encodes CASSFPRGQDNSDHGYTF. The complete variable domain, with remaining parts taken from reference TRBV11-1 and TRBJ1-2, reads EAEVAQSPRYKITEKSQAVAFWCDPISGHATLYWYRQILGQGPELLVQFQDESVVDDSQLPKDRFSAERLKGVDSTLKIQPAELGDSAMYLCASSFPRGQDNSDHGYTFGSGTRLTVV.

This clonotype was counted at least ten times. The rearrangement links TRBV7-2 to TRBJ2-7, with 9 bases identical to TRBD2. Germline trimming cut 5 bases from V and 2 bases from J; bases unmatched to any gene: 7. The CDR3 length is 15 residues. Germline assignment: CDR1 SGHTA and CDR2 FQGNSA. The CDR3: CASSISTSGAYEQYF. The CDR3 nucleotides are TGTGCCAGCAGCATCTCGACTAGCGGTGCCTACGAGCAGTACTTC. Variable domain in full (rest from reference TRBV7-2 and TRBJ2-7): GAGVSQSPSNKVTEKGKDVELRCDPISGHTALYWYRQSLGQGLEFLIYFQGNSAPDKSGLPSDRFSAERTGGSVSTLTIQRTQQEDSAVYLCASSISTSGAYEQYFGPGTRLTVT.

This clonotype was detected ten times or more. V is TRBV11-2 and J is TRBJ2-7, with TRBD2 identical over 7 bases. CDR3 size: 16 residues. Looked up from germline, CDR1 is SGHAT and CDR2 is FQNNGV. V gave up 6 bases and J gave up 3 bases; unmatched junction bases: 14. CDR3 amino acids: CASRLGGGSGGYEQYF. DNA for the CDR3: TGTGCCAGCAGACTAGGAGGCGGGAGTGGAGGCTACGAGCAGTACTTC.

This clonotype was observed many times. The chain has TRBV9 and TRBJ2-5; the match to TRBD2 covers 9 bases. Per the germline V gene, CDR1 is SGDLS and CDR2 is YYNGEE. CDR3 length equals 16 residues. V trimming: 0 bases; J trimming: 2 bases; junction bases outside the gene matches: 5. The DNA of the CDR3 is TGTGCCAGCAGCGTAGTTCCGCTAGCGGGGCAAGAGACCCAGTACTTC. Translating gives CASSVVPLAGQETQYF.

This clonotype was counted at least ten times. The V and J genes are TRBV20-1 and TRBJ1-3, with 7 bases aligning to TRBD1. Germline V gene data show CDR1 as DFQATT and CDR2 as SNEGSKA (reference sequence). J gave up 6 bases and V 0 bases, and 5 bases lay outside the gene matches. CDR3 length: 14 residues. CDR3 DNA: TGCAGTGCTAGAGATTCAGGGGGGGAAAACACCATATATTTT. It encodes CSARDSGGENTIYF.

This clonotype was counted ten times or more. The genes are TRBV29-1 and TRBJ2-7; 9 bases match TRBD2. The CDR3 is 15 amino acids. Trimming took 0 bases from V and 2 from J; bases not matched to a gene: 5. The germline gives CDR1 SQVTM, CDR2 ANQGSEA. This CDR3 reads CSVEEEGLATYEQYF. For the CDR3, the DNA is TGCAGCGTTGAAGAAGAGGGACTAGCAACCTACGAGCAGTACTTC.

This clonotype was picked up many times. The chain couples TRBV12-3 or TRBV12-4 to TRBJ1-1; no definite D call. V dropped 7 bases and J dropped 5 bases, with 14 bases sitting between them. CDR3 size: 13 residues. CDR3 protein: CASTRGGETEAFF. CDR3 DNA: TGTGCCAGCACCCGCGGCGGGGAGACTGAAGCTTTCTTT.

This clonotype was picked up one time. The chain recombines TRBV14 with TRBJ1-2; tentative D call: TRBD1 (5 bases). The V gene's germline CDR1 is SGHDN and CDR2 FVKESK. The CDR3 length is 13 residues. With 0 bases removed from V and 12 bases from J, the gap between germline ends came to 14 bases. The CDR3 spells CASSQEGGRGNTF. As DNA, the CDR3 is TGTGCCAGCAGCCAAGAAGGTGGTCGGGGCAACACCTTC.

This clonotype was detected only once. The chain carries TRBV28 and TRBJ2-7; perhaps TRBD1 as D (6 bases). This CDR3 has 18 residues. The germline V gene has CDR1 MDHEN and CDR2 SYDVKM. Trimming removed 3 bases from V and 2 bases from J, with 23 bases in between. CDR3 in amino acids: CASSFSQDSTGPAYEQYF. CDR3 coding DNA: TGTGCCAGCAGTTTCTCACAAGACTCGACAGGACCAGCCTACGAGCAGTACTTC.

This clonotype has ten or more counts. The J gene is TRBJ2-7, the V gene TRBV7-2, with TRBD1 identical over 9 bases. The trim removed 6 bases at V and 4 bases at J, leaving 10 bases unmatched. Germline V gives CDR1 SGHTA, CDR2 FQGNSA. This CDR3 is built from 15 residues. CDR3 sequence reads: CASSTQTGTGYEQYF. The CDR3 coding sequence is TGTGCCAGCAGTACCCAGACGGGGACAGGGTACGAGCAGTACTTC.

The V and J genes are TRBV20-1 and TRBJ2-7; D not resolved. The ends were cut back, 5 bases at V and 2 bases at J, with 19 bases in the middle. The CDR3 consists of 15 residues. Germline lookup yields CDR1 DFQATT and CDR2 SNEGSKA (reference sequence). CDR3 DNA: TGCAGTGCTCCACCAACAAACGCACCCCCCTACGAGCAGTACTTC. This sequence encodes CSAPPTNAPPYEQYF.